This entry lists 24 T cell receptor beta chains sequenced from one sample in a study of T cell responses to AZD1222 COVID-19 vaccine (TCRdb year 2021). According to the study, the label for this sample's time point signals: about 28 days (+/-7) after the second vaccine dose. The receptor library was made with the immunoSEQ multiplex PCR assay. The clones in this table, taken by TCRdb from immuneACCESS, are in-frame only. Not every clone is retained; where verified, under half of the shortfall comes from an unresolved V gene, and the cause of the rest is unknown. The sample contains tens of thousands of clones, roughly 91% of them found a single time. The top ten clones comprise over 35% of the sample. This specimen was peripheral blood, taken 28 days after the second AZD1222 dose. These receptors all stem from an adult who received the AZD1222 COVID-19 vaccine.

The chain recombines TRBV4-2 with TRBJ2-1; D may be TRBD2 (6 bases). Trimming shortened V by 2 bases and J by 4 bases, and 18 bases separated the two germline ends. Per germline, CDR1 LGHNA and CDR2 YNFKEQ. The CDR3 has 17 amino acids. CDR3 sequence (DNA): TGTGCCAGCAGCCAAAGGAGGGCTCGGGGGTTATACAATGAGCAGTTCTTC. This translates into CASSQRRARGLYNEQFF.

The chain employs TRBV6-2 or TRBV6-3 and TRBJ2-3; TRBD2 agrees at 15 bases. This CDR3 has 17 residues. Germline V lookup: CDR1 MNHEY, CDR2 SVGEGT. V shed 0 bases, J shed 6 bases, and the junction held 4 bases outside the gene matches. In nucleotides, the CDR3 is TGTGCCAGCAGTTACTCGAGGGGACTAGCGGGGGGCGATACGCAGTATTTT. This gives the protein CASSYSRGLAGGDTQYF.

The V call is TRBV6-5, the J call TRBJ1-2; no clear D gene. V lost 2 bases and J 6 bases, leaving 7 bases between the germline ends. This CDR3 spans 12 amino acids. The germline V gene encodes CDR1 MNHEY and CDR2 SVGAGI. The CDR3 sequence: CASSYEPDGYTF. CDR3 coding DNA: TGTGCCAGCAGTTACGAACCGGATGGCTACACCTTC.

The chain combines TRBV3-1 (or the pseudogene TRBV3-2) with TRBJ2-7; D is tentatively TRBD1 or TRBD2 (5 bases each). Trimming took off 3 bases at V and 2 bases at J, with 11 bases between the two ends. CDR1 and CDR2 (germline): LGHDT, YNNKEL (reference sequence). The CDR3 runs to 14 residues. CDR3 sequence reads: CASSQWDGTYEQYF. The CDR3 coding sequence is TGTGCCAGCAGCCAGTGGGACGGTACCTACGAGCAGTACTTC.

This sequence joins TRBV7-8 and TRBJ2-3; possibly TRBD2 for D (5 bases). CDR3 length: 14 residues. Trimming removed 5 bases from V and 1 base from J, with 10 bases in between. CDR1 is SGHVS and CDR2 is FQNEAQ in the germline V gene. CDR3 residues: CASSPGLGTDTQYF. The CDR3 DNA follows: TGTGCCAGCAGCCCCGGACTTGGCACAGATACGCAGTATTTT. The full variable domain, in which reference TRBV7-8 and TRBJ2-3 provide the parts outside the CDR3, is GAGVSQSPRYKVAKRGQDVALRCDPISGHVSLFWYQQALGQGPEFLTYFQNEAQLDKSGLPSDRFFAERPEGSVSTLKIQRTQQEDSAVYLCASSPGLGTDTQYFGPGTRLTVL.

The V call is TRBV9, the J call TRBJ2-2, with 9 bases matching TRBD1. This CDR3 is built from 22 residues. Germline V gene sequence: CDR1 SGDLS, CDR2 YYNGEE. The ends lost 3 bases at V and 2 bases at J; junction bases unmatched: 23. CDR3 DNA sequence: TGTGCCAGCAGCGGTGGGGCGGTGGGAGGACAGGGGCCTCGTTATAACACCGGGGAGCTGTTTTTT. It specifies CASSGGAVGGQGPRYNTGELFF.

The genes are TRBV14 and TRBJ2-1, with D possibly being TRBD2 (7 bases). The CDR3 length is 13 residues. V gave up 1 base and J gave up 11 bases, with 12 bases separating them. Germline loops: CDR1 SGHDN, CDR2 FVKESK. In nucleotides, the CDR3 is TGTGCCAGCAGCCAAGTAGGGGGAGGGCAGCAGTTCTTC. Its translation is CASSQVGGGQQFF.

The CDR3 reads CAWSTGGTQYF. The CDR3 nucleotides read TGTGCCTGGAGCACGGGAGGTACGCAGTATTTT. This chain links TRBV30 with TRBJ2-3, with 7 bases identical to TRBD2. Germline lookup yields CDR1 GTSNPN and CDR2 SVGIG (reference sequence). The length of the CDR3 is 11 residues. The V segment lost 3 bases and the J segment 8 bases; nucleotides outside the gene matches: 2.

The chain recombines TRBV5-1 with TRBJ1-6, with 8 bases that match TRBD1. The CDR3 runs 14 residues. The germline V gene encodes CDR1 SGHRS and CDR2 YFSETQ. Unmatched junction bases numbered 2, after V lost 0 bases and J lost 9 bases. The chain's CDR3 is CASSLGTGSSPLHF. CDR3 nucleotide sequence: TGCGCCAGCAGCTTGGGGACAGGGTCTTCACCCCTCCACTTT.

J is TRBJ1-6 and V is TRBV5-5, with 9 bases fitting TRBD1. The CDR3 length is 16 residues. The junction had 9 bases not matched to a gene; V was cut back by 4 bases and J by 7 bases. Germline CDR1 is SGHKS and CDR2 is YYEKEE (reference sequence). CDR3 in amino acids: CASSRQGGPRNSPLHF. The CDR3 DNA follows: TGTGCCAGCAGCAGACAGGGGGGACCGCGGAATTCACCCCTCCACTTT.

The chain combines TRBV4-2 with TRBJ2-6; D call uncertain. Trimming took 0 bases from V and 0 from J, leaving 6 bases between them. There are 16 residues in the CDR3. Looked up from germline, CDR1 is LGHNA and CDR2 is YNFKEQ. The CDR3 reads CASSQDLGSGANVLTF. CDR3 coding DNA: TGTGCCAGCAGCCAAGATCTCGGCTCTGGGGCCAACGTCCTGACTTTC.

This clone was picked up a small number of times. This sequence joins TRBV5-1 and TRBJ2-2; 7 nucleotides align to TRBD2. Germline V lookup: CDR1 SGHRS, CDR2 YFSETQ. With V trimmed by 4 bases and J by 5 bases, 8 bases remained unmatched. This CDR3 has 15 residues. In nucleotides, the CDR3 is TGCGCCAGCAGCCCTGGACTGGGAGGGACCGGGGAGCTGTTTTTT. Residues: CASSPGLGGTGELFF. Combining the CDR3 with reference TRBV5-1 and TRBJ2-2 gives the whole variable domain KAGVTQTPRYLIKTRGQQVTLSCSPISGHRSVSWYQQTPGQGLQFLFEYFSETQRNKGNFPGRFSGRQFSNSRSEMNVSTLELGDSALYLCASSPGLGGTGELFFGEGSRLTVL.

V usage is TRBV18 and J usage is TRBJ2-7; tentatively, D is TRBD1 (6 bases). Germline CDR1 reads KGHSH; CDR2 reads LQKENI. The CDR3 is 14 amino acids. V was trimmed by 3 bases and J by 2 bases, leaving 11 bases between them. In DNA, the CDR3 is TGTGCCAGCTCACCCCCATGGGACACCTACGAGCAGTACTTC. This sequence encodes CASSPPWDTYEQYF.

The chain couples TRBV16 to TRBJ1-5; D is uncertain. Trimming stripped 6 bases from V and 4 bases from J, with 13 bases between. CDR1 KGHSY and CDR2 FQNENV come from the germline V gene. CDR3 size: 14 residues. The CDR3 DNA follows: TGTGCCAGCAGTAACTCTGGGTCGAATCAGCCCCAGCATTTT. It translates to CASSNSGSNQPQHF.

The rearrangement links TRBV6-5 to TRBJ2-7, with TRBD1 identical over 7 bases. V shed 2 bases and J 12 bases; nucleotides not matched to a gene: 7. Per germline, CDR1 MNHEY and CDR2 SVGAGI. This CDR3 spans 12 amino acids. CDR3 sequence reads: CASSYPGQKPYF. The CDR3, as DNA: TGTGCCAGCAGTTACCCGGGACAGAAGCCGTACTTC.

This chain's CDR3 is CASSQDIDRVETQYF. Written as DNA, the CDR3 is TGCGCCAGCAGCCAAGATATTGACAGGGTGGAGACCCAGTACTTC. The chain is built from TRBV4-3 and TRBJ2-5, with TRBD1 identical over 7 bases. Germline CDR1 LGHNA, CDR2 YSLEER. This CDR3 spans 15 amino acids. Germline trimming cut 0 bases from V and 5 bases from J; bases unmatched to any gene: 6.

The chain links TRBV4-2 to TRBJ2-3; no definite D call. The germline CDR1 and CDR2 sequences are LGHNA and YNFKEQ. The length of the CDR3 is 14 residues. V was pared by 3 bases and J by 4 bases, with 11 bases between. The CDR3 here is CASSQGGFADTQYF. CDR3 coding DNA: TGTGCCAGCAGCCAGGGTGGGTTTGCAGATACGCAGTATTTT.

The chain couples TRBV7-2 to TRBJ2-3, with 10 bases that match TRBD2. Germline V gene sequence: CDR1 SGHTA, CDR2 FQGNSA. With V trimmed by 5 bases and J by 6 bases, 11 bases remained unmatched. The CDR3 has 16 amino acids. This CDR3 is CASSANQRGGHDTQYF. The CDR3 DNA sequence: TGTGCCAGCAGCGCTAACCAGCGGGGGGGCCACGATACGCAGTATTTT.

The chain joins TRBV5-4 to TRBJ2-1; D not certain. This CDR3 spans 14 amino acids. CDR1 and CDR2 (germline): SGHNT, YYREEE (reference sequence). Trimming shortened V by 1 base and J by 0 bases, and 5 bases separated the two germline ends. CDR3 nucleotides: TGTGCCAGCAGCTTGACTGGCTCCTACAATGAGCAGTTCTTC. Amino acid sequence: CASSLTGSYNEQFF.

This clone has a handful of counts. For the CDR3, the DNA is TGTGCCAGCAGCTTATTGGCAGGGGGCTTCTTGGGTCAGCCCCAGCATTTT. It codes for CASSLLAGGFLGQPQHF. The J gene is TRBJ1-5, the V gene TRBV7-8; 8 nucleotides agree with TRBD1. V trimming: 2 bases; J trimming: 6 bases; junction bases outside the gene matches: 12. Looked up from germline, CDR1 is SGHVS and CDR2 is FQNEAQ. The CDR3 runs 17 residues.

This clone was recorded only once. The chain couples TRBV24-1 to TRBJ2-1; 9 bases align to TRBD1. CDR1 is KGHDR, CDR2 SFDVKD, per germline. The length of the CDR3 is 14 residues. V lost 3 bases to trimming and J lost 8 bases; unmatched junction nucleotides: 4. The CDR3 region has the DNA TGTGCCACCAGTGATGAGGACAGGGGCCATGAGCAGTTCTTC. Protein product: CATSDEDRGHEQFF.

By share of the sample, this clone is medium-sized. The chain joins TRBV11-2 to TRBJ1-5, with D tentatively TRBD1 (6 bases). The CDR3 totals 18 residues. V lost 4 bases and J 11 bases, leaving 30 bases between the germline ends. CDR1 and CDR2 (germline): SGHAT, FQNNGV. The CDR3 bases are TGTGCCAGCAGCTCCAACCCCACTTTGGGCCGGGCGGGGGCAGCCCAGCATTTT. It specifies CASSSNPTLGRAGAAQHF.

This clone was seen a single time. The rearrangement links TRBV5-1 to TRBJ1-1, with D hard to call. The V end was cut by 2 bases, the J end by 1 base, with 15 bases between. The V gene's germline CDR1 is SGHRS and CDR2 YFSETQ. The CDR3 is made up of 16 amino acids. CDR3 amino acids: CASSLFLADGNTEAFF. Here the CDR3 DNA reads TGCGCCAGCAGCTTATTTCTGGCAGACGGGAACACTGAAGCTTTCTTT.

V and J are TRBV7-9 and TRBJ1-1; the D gene is possibly TRBD1 (5 bases). Trimming removed 1 base at V and 4 bases at J, with 10 bases between. This CDR3 region has 14 residues. The germline V gene encodes CDR1 SEHNR and CDR2 FQNEAQ (reference sequence). The CDR3 coding sequence is TGTGCCAGCAGCTTAGGGGGCGCGAGCACTGAAGCTTTCTTT. Its translation: CASSLGGASTEAFF.